The clone carrying this T cell receptor (beta chain) was seen only a few times. This record comes from a study of blood T cell repertoires in COVID-19. Study summary: Both acute and convalescent COVID-19 samples were obtained from the United States, Italy and Spain. T cells, B-cell-depleted T cells, or PBMCs provided the cDNA or gDNA that served as material.

The germline gives CDR1 MNHNS, CDR2 SASEGT. V was pared by 2 bases and J by 0 bases, with 16 bases between. There are 17 residues in the CDR3. Per the study methods: Amplifying reference gene primers gave estimates of nucleated cell counts. Repertoires were generated with immunoSEQ multiplex PCR, while TCRdb's copy carries only in-frame clones and drops some. The DNA gave D and trimming, while V, J and clone size come from that table. This table holds tens of thousands of clones, about 86% found once. The chain joins TRBV6-1 to TRBJ1-1, with TRBD1 as a possible D gene (5 bases). The receptor's source is a man between 45 and 60 years old in a cohort sampled during active COVID-19. Sequencing was done on a sample of peripheral blood. The CDR3 protein is CASSEYGGRVLNTEAFF. DNA of the CDR3: TGTGCCAGCAGTGAATACGGGGGACGGGTTCTGAACACTGAAGCTTTCTTT.